This paragraph covers one T cell receptor (beta chain) sequence. What this receptor recognizes is not known. There are no base qualities to consult, and no much larger clone falls within one base. The TCR beta CDR3 regions were amplified from the RNA transcripts. The first round of RT-PCR for the TCR CDR3 was performed with the HTBI primer set and the Qiagen OneStep RT-PCR kit. The libraries were constructed in a second round of multiplex PCR and then size-selected and purified. Libraries were sequenced paired-end with 100 bp reads on an Illumina HiSeq2000. The source study handled its data this way. Raw data were processed with SOAPnuke, discarding reads with adapters, uncalled bases, mean Phred below 15, or no exact constant-primer or identifier match. COPE v1.2.5 was used to merge the high-quality paired reads, and each unique nucleotide sequence was defined as a clonotype. MiTCR v1.1 was used to align clonotypes to the IMGT TRBV, TRBD and TRBJ reference segments. The analysis included only V-J combinations with a frequency above 0.0001, which together covered around 99% of the repertoires. A TCS score was defined as the ratio of F50 (clonal expansion) to E x V (chaos), with BLOSUM62-based TCRdist applied between CDR3 peptides within each V-J. Welch's t-statistics and random forest reduced roughly 500 V-J features to 13, which were used in a naive Bayes classifier (R e1071). Thyroid-blood repertoire similarity was quantified with the Morisita-Horn index. TCRdb's own reprocessing of the public reads used fastp at Q25 and MiXCR and kept productive beta chains. Rows are combined by CDR3 protein, so each entry shows the most common genes and DNA. The V and J calls and clone size are TCRdb's, not the authors'. Across this sample there are about 700,000 distinct CDR3 sequences, with about 45% seen only once. Roughly 7.2% of the sample comes from the top ten.

The study excluded patients with uncontrolled infections, other autoimmune diseases, pregnancy or lactation. Clinical symptoms, serum thyroxine and TRAb, thyroid ultrasound, and orbital computed tomography formed the basis for the diagnoses. Total RNA was extracted using Trizol reagent, and RNA quality was assessed on an Agilent 2100 Bioanalyzer. This entry is derived from a study of T cells in Graves' hyperthyroidism and ophthalmopathy (dated by TCRdb to between 2018 and 2021). About the full investigation: A discovery cohort of approximately 97 patients, approximately 45 with Graves' ophthalmopathy and 57 with stable Graves' hyperthyroidism, was used to find distinguishing TCR V-J signatures. The 100 discovery patients were randomly divided into training and test sets at a 7:3 ratio. Whether ophthalmopathy could be predicted prospectively was tested in an independent validation cohort made up of 18 to 20 hyperthyroidism patients plus 17 patients who later progressed to ophthalmopathy. Thyroid tissue and blood T-cell repertoires from six or seven Graves' hyperthyroidism patients were also compared in the study. After blood sampling, hyperthyroidism patients were treated with methimazole at a starting dose of 30 mg daily, and ophthalmopathy patients were treated with high-dose intravenous methylprednisolone. The paper reports TCR Vbeta CDR3 sequencing of 135 peripheral blood samples: under 45 ophthalmopathy, under 80 hyperthyroidism and 17 progressor patients. What the authors observed across the whole study: In cross-validation, a model built on a 13 V-J signature told ophthalmopathy apart from stable hyperthyroidism with 85% to 90% sensitivity and approximately 81% specificity, and in testing the same model reached 80%/75%. No statistical method was used to fix the sample size in advance, and group allocation was not hidden from the investigators. During validation, the model predicted progression to ophthalmopathy a median of roughly 7.1 months ahead of onset, with around 71% sensitivity and 72.22% specificity. Most expanded thyroid clonotypes (frequency above 0.001) were also found in blood, which suggests that blood repertoires may mirror thyroid immune responses.

CDR1 SGHAT and CDR2 FQNNGV were looked up in the germline V gene. V ends up 5 bases short and J 4 bases short, with an unmatched junction base count of 16. The CDR3 sequence holds 19 residues, the cysteine and phenylalanine included. The sequence is cut down to CDR3 DNA, 57 bases in frame from base 1. The receptor's source is an adult man with Graves' disease, either hyperthyroidism or ophthalmopathy (not recorded which). The material sequenced was peripheral blood or thyroid tissue (not recorded which). The rearrangement joined TRBV11-2 to TRBJ1-5; a stretch of 11 junction bases matches TRBD1. The sequenced DNA: TGTGCCAGCAGCCTAGGACCCGGACAGGGGGCTGCGGCAAATCAGCCCCAGCATTTT. Its translation reads: CASSLGPGQGAAANQPQHF.